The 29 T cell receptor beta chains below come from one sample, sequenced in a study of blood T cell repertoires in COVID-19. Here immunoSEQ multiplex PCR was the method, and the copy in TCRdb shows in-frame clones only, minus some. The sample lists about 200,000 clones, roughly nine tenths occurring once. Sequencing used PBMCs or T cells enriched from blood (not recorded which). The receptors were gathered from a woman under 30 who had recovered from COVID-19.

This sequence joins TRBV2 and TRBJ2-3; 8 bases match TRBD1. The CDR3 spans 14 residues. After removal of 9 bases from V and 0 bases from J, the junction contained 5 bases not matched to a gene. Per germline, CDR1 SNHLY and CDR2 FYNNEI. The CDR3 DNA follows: TGTGCCAGTTCAGGGGGCCCTAGCACAGATACGCAGTATTTT. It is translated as CASSGGPSTDTQYF.

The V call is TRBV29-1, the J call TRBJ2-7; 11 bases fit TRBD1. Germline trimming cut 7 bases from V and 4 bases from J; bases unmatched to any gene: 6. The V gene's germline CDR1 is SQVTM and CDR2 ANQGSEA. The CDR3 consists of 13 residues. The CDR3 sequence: CSARDRGEYEQYF. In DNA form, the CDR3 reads TGCAGCGCCCGGGACAGGGGGGAATACGAGCAGTACTTC.

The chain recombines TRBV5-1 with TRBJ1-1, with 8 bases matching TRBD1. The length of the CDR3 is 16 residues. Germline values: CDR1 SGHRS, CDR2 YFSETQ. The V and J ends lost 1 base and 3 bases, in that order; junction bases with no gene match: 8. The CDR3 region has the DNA TGCGCCAGCAGCTTGCAAGATTCAGGGGGCCACACTGAAGCTTTCTTT. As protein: CASSLQDSGGHTEAFF.

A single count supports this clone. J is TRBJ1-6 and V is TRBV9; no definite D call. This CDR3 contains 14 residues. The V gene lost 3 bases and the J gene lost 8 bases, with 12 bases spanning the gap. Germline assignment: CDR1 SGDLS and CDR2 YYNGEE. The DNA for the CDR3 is TGTGCCAGCAGCGCCCATAGCCGGGATTCACCCCTCCACTTT. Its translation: CASSAHSRDSPLHF.

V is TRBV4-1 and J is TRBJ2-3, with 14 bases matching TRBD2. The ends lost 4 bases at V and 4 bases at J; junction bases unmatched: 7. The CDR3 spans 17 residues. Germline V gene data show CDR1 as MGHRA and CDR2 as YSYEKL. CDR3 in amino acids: CASSRVTSGGAADTQYF. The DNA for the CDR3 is TGCGCCAGCAGCCGGGTGACTAGCGGGGGGGCGGCAGATACGCAGTATTTT.

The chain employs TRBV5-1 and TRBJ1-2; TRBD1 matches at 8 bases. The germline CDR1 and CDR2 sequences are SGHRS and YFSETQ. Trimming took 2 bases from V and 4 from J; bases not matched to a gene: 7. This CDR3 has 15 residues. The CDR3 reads CASSFGQGGAYGYTF. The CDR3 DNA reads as TGCGCCAGCAGCTTCGGACAGGGAGGGGCCTATGGCTACACCTTC.

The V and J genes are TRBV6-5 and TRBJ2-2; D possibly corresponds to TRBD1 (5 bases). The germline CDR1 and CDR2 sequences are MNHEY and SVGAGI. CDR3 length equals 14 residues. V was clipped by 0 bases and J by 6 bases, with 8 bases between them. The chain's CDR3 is CASSYSTGPGELFF. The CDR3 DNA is TGTGCCAGCAGTTACTCCACAGGCCCCGGGGAGCTGTTTTTT.

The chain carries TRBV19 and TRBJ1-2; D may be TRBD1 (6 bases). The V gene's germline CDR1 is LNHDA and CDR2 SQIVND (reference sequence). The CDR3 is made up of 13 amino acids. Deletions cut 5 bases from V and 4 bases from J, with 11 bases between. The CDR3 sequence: CASSWTAIYGYTF. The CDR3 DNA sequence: TGTGCCAGTAGTTGGACAGCCATCTATGGCTACACCTTC.

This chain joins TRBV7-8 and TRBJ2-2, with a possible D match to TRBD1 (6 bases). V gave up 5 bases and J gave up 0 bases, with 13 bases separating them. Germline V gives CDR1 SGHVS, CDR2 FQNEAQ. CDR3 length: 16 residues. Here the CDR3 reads CASSPISGANTGELFF. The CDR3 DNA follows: TGTGCCAGCAGCCCGATCTCAGGGGCGAACACCGGGGAGCTGTTTTTT.

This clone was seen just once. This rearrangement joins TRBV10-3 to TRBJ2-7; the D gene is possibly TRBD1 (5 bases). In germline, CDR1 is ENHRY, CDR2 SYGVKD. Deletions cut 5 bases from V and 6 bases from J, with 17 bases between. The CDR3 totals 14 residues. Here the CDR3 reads CAISPADTQGEQYF. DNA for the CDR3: TGTGCCATCAGTCCCGCGGACACCCAGGGCGAGCAGTACTTC.

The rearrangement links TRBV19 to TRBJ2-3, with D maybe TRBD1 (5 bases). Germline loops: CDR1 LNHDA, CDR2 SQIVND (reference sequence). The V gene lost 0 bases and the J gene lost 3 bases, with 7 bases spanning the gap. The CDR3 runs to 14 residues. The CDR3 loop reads CASSIDGATDTQYF. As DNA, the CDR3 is TGTGCCAGTAGTATAGATGGGGCTACAGATACGCAGTATTTT.

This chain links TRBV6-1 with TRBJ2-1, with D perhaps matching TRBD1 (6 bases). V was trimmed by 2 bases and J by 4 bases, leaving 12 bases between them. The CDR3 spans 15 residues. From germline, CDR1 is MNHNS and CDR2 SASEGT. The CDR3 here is CASSESGQLYNEQFF. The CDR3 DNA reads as TGTGCCAGCAGTGAATCAGGACAGCTATACAATGAGCAGTTCTTC.

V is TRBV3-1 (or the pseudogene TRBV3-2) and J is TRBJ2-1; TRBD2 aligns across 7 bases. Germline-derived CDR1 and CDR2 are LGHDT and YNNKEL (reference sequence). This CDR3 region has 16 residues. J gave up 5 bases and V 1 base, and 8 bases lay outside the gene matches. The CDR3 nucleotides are TGTGCCAGCAGCCAAGTTCGTCTAGCGGAGAACAATGAGCAGTTCTTC. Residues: CASSQVRLAENNEQFF.

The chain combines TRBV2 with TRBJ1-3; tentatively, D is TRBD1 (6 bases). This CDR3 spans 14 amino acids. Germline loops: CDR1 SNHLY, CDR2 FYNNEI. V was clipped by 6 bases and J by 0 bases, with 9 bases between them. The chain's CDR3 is CASRPRGSGNTIYF. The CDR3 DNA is TGTGCCAGCAGGCCCAGGGGCTCTGGAAACACCATATATTTT.

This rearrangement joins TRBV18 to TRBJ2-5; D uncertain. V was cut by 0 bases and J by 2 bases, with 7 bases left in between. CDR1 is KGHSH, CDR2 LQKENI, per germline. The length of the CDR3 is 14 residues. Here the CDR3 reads CASSPPSKQETQYF. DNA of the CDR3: TGTGCCAGCTCACCACCAAGCAAACAAGAGACCCAGTACTTC.

In DNA, the CDR3 is TGTGCCTGGAGTCCGTATCGGGATAGCAATCAGCCCCAGCATTTT. It is translated as CAWSPYRDSNQPQHF. This sequence joins TRBV30 and TRBJ1-5; D call uncertain. Germline V gene lookup returns CDR1 GTSNPN and CDR2 SVGIG (reference sequence). V lost 2 bases to trimming and J lost 0 bases, with 11 bases between them. CDR3 length equals 15 residues.

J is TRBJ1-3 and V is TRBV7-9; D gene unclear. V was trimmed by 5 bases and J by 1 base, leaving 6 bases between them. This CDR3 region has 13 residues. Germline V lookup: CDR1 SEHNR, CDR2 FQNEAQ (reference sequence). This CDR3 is CASSPQSGNTIYF. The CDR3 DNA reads TGTGCCAGCAGCCCCCAATCTGGAAACACCATATATTTT.

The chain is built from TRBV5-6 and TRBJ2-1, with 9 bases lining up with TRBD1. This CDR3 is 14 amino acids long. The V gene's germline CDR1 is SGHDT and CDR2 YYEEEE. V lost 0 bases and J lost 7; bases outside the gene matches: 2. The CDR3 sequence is CASSLGDRGNEQFF. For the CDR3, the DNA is TGTGCCAGCAGCTTGGGAGACAGGGGGAATGAGCAGTTCTTC.

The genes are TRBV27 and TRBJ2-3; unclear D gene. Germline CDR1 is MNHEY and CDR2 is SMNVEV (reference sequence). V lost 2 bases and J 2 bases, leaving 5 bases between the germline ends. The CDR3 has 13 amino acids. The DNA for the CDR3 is TGTGCCAGCAGTTTAAGAGCCACAGATACGCAGTATTTT. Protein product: CASSLRATDTQYF.

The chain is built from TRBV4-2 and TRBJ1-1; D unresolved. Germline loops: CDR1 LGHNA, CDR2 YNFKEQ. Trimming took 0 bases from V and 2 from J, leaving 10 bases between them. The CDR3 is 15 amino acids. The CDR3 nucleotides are TGTGCCAGCAGCCAAGAGAGTGCGCCCAACACTGAAGCTTTCTTT. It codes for CASSQESAPNTEAFF.

The CDR3 bases are TGTGCCAGCAGCGGGGGGGGAAACACCATATATTTT. Translation: CASSGGGNTIYF. V is TRBV3-1 (or the pseudogene TRBV3-2) and J is TRBJ1-3, with a tentative D call TRBD1 (5 bases). V gave up 5 bases and J gave up 4 bases, with 6 bases separating them. The CDR3 is 12 amino acids. From germline, CDR1 is LGHDT and CDR2 YNNKEL (reference sequence).

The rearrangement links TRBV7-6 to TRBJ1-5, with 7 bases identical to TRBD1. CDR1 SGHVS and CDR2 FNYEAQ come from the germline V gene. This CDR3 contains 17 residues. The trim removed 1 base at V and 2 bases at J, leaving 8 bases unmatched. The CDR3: CASSLGASTGRNQPQHF. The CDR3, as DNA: TGTGCCAGCAGCTTAGGAGCCTCGACAGGGCGCAATCAGCCCCAGCATTTT.

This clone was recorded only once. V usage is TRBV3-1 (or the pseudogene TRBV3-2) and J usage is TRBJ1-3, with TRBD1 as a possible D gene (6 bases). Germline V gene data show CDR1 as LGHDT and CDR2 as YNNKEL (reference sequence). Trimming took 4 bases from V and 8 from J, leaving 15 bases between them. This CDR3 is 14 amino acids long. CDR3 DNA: TGTGCCAGCAGCCCCCTGGGTCAGGGGTACACCATATATTTT. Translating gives CASSPLGQGYTIYF.

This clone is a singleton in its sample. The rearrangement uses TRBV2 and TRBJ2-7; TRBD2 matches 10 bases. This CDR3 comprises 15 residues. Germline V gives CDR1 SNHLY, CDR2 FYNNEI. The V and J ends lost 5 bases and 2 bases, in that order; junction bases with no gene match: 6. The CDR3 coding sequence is TGTGCCAGCAGTTCTAGCGGGGGTTATACCTACGAGCAGTACTTC. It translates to CASSSSGGYTYEQYF.

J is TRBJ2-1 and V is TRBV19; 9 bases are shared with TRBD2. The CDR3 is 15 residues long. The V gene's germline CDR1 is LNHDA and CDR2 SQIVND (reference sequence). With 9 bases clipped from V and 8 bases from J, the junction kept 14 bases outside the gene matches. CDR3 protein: CASLPWAGGPHEQFF. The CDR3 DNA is TGTGCCAGCCTCCCATGGGCGGGGGGGCCGCATGAGCAGTTCTTC.

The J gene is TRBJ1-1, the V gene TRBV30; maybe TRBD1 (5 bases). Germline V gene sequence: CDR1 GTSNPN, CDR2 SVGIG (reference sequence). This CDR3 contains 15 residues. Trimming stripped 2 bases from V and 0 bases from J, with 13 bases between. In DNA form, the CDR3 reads TGTGCCTGGAGTAAAACCGGGACTATGAACACTGAAGCTTTCTTT. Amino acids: CAWSKTGTMNTEAFF.

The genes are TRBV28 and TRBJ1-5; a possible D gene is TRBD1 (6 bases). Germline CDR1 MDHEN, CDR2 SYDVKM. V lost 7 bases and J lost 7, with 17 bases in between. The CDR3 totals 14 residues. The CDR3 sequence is CASTPPGVYQPQHF. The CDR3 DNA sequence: TGTGCCAGCACCCCTCCAGGGGTGTACCAGCCCCAGCATTTT.

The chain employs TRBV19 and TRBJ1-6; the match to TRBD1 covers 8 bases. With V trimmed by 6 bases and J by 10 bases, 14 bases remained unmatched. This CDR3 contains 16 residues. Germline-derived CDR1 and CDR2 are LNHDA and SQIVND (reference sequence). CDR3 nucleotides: TGTGCCAGTAGCCCAAATCAGGGGGCGCTTGGATCACCCCTCCACTTT. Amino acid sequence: CASSPNQGALGSPLHF.

The CDR3 protein is CASSWGTGRDTQYF. CDR3 nucleotides: TGCGCCAGCAGCTGGGGGACAGGCCGGGATACGCAGTATTTT. This sequence joins TRBV5-1 and TRBJ2-3; 8 positions match TRBD1. The length of the CDR3 is 14 residues. V was clipped by 3 bases and J by 6 bases; unmatched bases: 6. CDR1 is SGHRS and CDR2 is YFSETQ in the germline V gene.